The clone carrying this T cell receptor beta chain has only a few counts. The source of the sample is a study of control samples from healthy donors and cancer patients. Sequencing used immunoSEQ multiplex PCR; TCRdb keeps in-frame clones, though not all of them. The repertoire holds tens of thousands of clones, with about 87% as singletons. The trim removed 8 bases at V and 3 bases at J, leaving 5 bases unmatched. This CDR3 has 13 residues. Germline V gene lookup returns CDR1 SGHAT and CDR2 FQNNGV. The clonotype originates from an older woman in good health. This chain connects TRBV11-2 to TRBJ2-7, with 9 bases that match TRBD1. Sequencing was carried out using blood. CDR3 in DNA: TGTGCCAGCGGTTGGGACAGGGTCTACGAGCAGTACTTC. Translated: CASGWDRVYEQYF. Full variable domain (missing parts from reference TRBV11-2 and TRBJ2-7): EAGVAQSPRYKIIEKRQSVAFWCNPISGHATLYWYQQILGQGPKLLIQFQNNGVVDDSQLPKDRFSAERLKGVDSTLKIQPAKLEDSAVYLCASGWDRVYEQYFGPGTRLTVT.